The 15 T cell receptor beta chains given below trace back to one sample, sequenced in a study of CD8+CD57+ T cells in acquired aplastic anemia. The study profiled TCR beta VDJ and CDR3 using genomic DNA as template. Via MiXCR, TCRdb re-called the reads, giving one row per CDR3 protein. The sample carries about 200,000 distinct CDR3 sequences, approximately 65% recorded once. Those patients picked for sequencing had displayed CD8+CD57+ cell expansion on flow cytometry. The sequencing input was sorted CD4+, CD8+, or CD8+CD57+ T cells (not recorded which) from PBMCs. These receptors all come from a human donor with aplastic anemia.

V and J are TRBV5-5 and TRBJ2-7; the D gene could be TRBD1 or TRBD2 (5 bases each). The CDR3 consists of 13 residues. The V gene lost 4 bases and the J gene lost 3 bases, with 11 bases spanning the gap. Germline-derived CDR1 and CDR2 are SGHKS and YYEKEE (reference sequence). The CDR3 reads CASSRGEGYEQYF. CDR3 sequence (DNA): TGTGCCAGCAGCCGGGGCGAGGGCTACGAGCAGTACTTC. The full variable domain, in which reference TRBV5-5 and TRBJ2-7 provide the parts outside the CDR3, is DAGVTQSPTHLIKTRGQQVTLRCSPISGHKSVSWYQQVLGQGPQFIFQYYEKEERGRGNFPDRFSARQFPNYSSELNVNALLLGDSALYLCASSRGEGYEQYFGPGTRLTVT.

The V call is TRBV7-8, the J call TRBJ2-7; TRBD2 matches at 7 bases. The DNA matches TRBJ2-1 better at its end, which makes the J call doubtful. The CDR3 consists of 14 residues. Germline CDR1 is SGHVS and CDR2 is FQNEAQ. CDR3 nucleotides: TGTGCCAGCAGCCCACTTGGGGGGGGCAATGAGCAGTTCTTC. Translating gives CASSPLGGGNEQFF.

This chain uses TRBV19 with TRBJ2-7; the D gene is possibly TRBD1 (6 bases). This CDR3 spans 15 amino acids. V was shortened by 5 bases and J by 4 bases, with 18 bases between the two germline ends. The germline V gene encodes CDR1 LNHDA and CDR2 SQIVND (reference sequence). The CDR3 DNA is TGTGCCAGTAGTCCCTTACAGGGTGACTCATACGAGCAGTACTTC. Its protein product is CASSPLQGDSYEQYF.

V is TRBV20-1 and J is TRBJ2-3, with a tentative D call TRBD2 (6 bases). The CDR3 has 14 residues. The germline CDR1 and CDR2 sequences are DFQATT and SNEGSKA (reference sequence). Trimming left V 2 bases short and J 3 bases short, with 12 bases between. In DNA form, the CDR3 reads TGCAGTGCTAGAAGGGGTGGGAGGACAGATACGCAGTATTTT. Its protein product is CSARRGGRTDTQYF.

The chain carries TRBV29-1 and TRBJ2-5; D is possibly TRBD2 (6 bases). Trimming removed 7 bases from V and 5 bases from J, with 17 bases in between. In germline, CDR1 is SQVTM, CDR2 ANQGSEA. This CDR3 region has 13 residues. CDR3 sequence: CSGISGTRETQYF. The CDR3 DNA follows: TGCAGCGGGATATCGGGGACTCGGGAGACCCAGTACTTC.

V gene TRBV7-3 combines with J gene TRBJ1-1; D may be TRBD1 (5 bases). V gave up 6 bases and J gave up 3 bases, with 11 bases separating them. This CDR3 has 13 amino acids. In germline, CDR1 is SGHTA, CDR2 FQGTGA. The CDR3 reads CASSSPGDTEAFF. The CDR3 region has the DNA TGTGCCAGCAGTTCACCGGGGGACACTGAAGCTTTCTTT. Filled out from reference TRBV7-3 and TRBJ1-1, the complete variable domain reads GAGVSQTPSNKVTEKGKYVELRCDPISGHTALYWYRQSLGQGPEFLIYFQGTGAADDSGLPNDRFFAVRPEGSVSTLKIQRTERGDSAVYLCASSSPGDTEAFFGQGTRLTVV.

The CDR3, as DNA: TGTGCCACCGGGATGAGCACCGGGGAGCTGTTTTTT. Its translation: CATGMSTGELFF. The gene calls are TRBV24-1 and TRBJ2-2; D gene unclear. The germline V gene encodes CDR1 KGHDR and CDR2 SFDVKD. The V end lost 9 bases, the J end lost 4 bases, and 8 bases lay between the germline ends. The CDR3 consists of 12 residues.

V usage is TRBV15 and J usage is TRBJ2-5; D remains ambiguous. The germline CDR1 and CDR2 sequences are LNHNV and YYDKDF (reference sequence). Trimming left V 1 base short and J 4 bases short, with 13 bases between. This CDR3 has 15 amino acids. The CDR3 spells CATSRGLGEGETQYF. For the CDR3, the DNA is TGTGCCACCAGCAGAGGCCTTGGGGAAGGAGAGACCCAGTACTTC.

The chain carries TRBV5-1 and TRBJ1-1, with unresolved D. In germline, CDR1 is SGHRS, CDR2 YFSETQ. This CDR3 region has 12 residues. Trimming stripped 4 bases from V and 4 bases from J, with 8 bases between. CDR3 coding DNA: TGCGCCAGCAGCCCCCCGGGCACTGAAGCTTTCTTT. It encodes CASSPPGTEAFF.

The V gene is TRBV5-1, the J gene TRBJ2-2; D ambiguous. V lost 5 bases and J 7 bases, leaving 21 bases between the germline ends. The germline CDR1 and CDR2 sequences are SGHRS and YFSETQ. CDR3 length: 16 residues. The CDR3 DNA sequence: TGCGCCAGCAGGCCTGGACCCCTGATCGATGGCGGGGAGCTGTTTTTT. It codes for CASRPGPLIDGGELFF.

DNA for the CDR3: TGCAGCGTGGCCCGGACAGTGGGGCAGACCCAGTACTTC. Amino acid sequence: CSVARTVGQTQYF. This chain joins TRBV29-1 and TRBJ2-5; D is possibly TRBD1 (6 bases). Germline CDR1 reads SQVTM; CDR2 reads ANQGSEA. Trimming took 6 bases from V and 6 from J, leaving 17 bases between them. The CDR3 runs to 13 residues.

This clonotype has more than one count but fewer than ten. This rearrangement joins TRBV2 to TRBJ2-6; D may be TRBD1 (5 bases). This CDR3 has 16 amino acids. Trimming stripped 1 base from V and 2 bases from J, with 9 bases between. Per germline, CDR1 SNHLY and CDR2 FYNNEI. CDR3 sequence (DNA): TGTGCCAGCAGTGAAGGGGTCAGGGCTGGGGCCAACGTCCTGACTTTC. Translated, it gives CASSEGVRAGANVLTF. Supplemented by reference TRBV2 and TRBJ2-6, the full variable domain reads EPEVTQTPSHQVTQMGQEVILRCVPISNHLYFYWYRQILGQKVEFLVSFYNNEISEKSEIFDDQFSVERPDGSNFTLKIRSTKLEDSAMYFCASSEGVRAGANVLTFGAGSRLTVL.

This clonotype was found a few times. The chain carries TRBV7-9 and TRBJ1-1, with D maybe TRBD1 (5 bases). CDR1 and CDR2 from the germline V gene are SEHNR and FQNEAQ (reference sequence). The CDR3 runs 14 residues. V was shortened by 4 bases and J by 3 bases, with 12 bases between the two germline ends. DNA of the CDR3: TGTGCCAGCAGCTCGAAGGGCAGGGACACTGAAGCTTTCTTT. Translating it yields CASSSKGRDTEAFF. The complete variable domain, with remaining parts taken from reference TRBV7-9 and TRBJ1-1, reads DTGVSQNPRHKITKRGQNVTFRCDPISEHNRLYWYRQTLGQGPEFLTYFQNEAQLEKSRLLSDRFSAERPKGSFSTLEIQRTEQGDSAMYLCASSSKGRDTEAFFGQGTRLTVV.

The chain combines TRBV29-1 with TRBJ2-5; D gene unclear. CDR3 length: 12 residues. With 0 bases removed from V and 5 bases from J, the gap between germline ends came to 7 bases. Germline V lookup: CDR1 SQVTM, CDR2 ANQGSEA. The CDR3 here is CSVEEGGETQYF. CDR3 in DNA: TGCAGCGTTGAAGAGGGTGGCGAGACCCAGTACTTC.

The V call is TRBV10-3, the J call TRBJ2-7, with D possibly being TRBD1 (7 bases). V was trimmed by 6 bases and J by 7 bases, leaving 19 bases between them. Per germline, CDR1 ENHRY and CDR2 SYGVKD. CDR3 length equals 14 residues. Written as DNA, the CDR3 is TGTGCCATCAGACAGGGGCGAGTTGCGGGGGAGCAGTACTTC. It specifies CAIRQGRVAGEQYF.